Listed here are 16 T cell receptor beta chains from one sample, sequenced in a study of monozygotic twins with inflammatory bowel disease. Using the 5' RACE reads, TCRdb records one entry per CDR3 protein without DNA. Recorded here are some 210,000 distinct CDR3 sequences; the top ten clones represent roughly 1.5%. Sequenced: blood. Receptors were obtained from a human donor with ulcerative colitis or Crohn's disease, or a healthy co-twin of an affected twin (not recorded which).

The chain has TRBV7-6 and TRBJ2-2; TCRdb lists TRBD2, though no DNA is available to test this call. Per germline, CDR1 SGHVS and CDR2 FNYEAQ. The CDR3 runs to 15 residues. The CDR3 reads CASSLKGRQTGELFF.

The J gene is TRBJ2-3, the V gene TRBV11-2; TCRdb's D call, TRBD1, is unchecked because there is no DNA. The CDR3 spans 13 residues. Germline V gene lookup returns CDR1 SGHAT and CDR2 FQNNGV. CDR3 amino acids: CASSLGPGDTQYF.

This chain uses TRBV20-1 with TRBJ2-3. Germline CDR1 reads DFQATT; CDR2 reads SNEGSKA (reference sequence). The CDR3 has 13 amino acids. CDR3 residues: CSARIPGTDTQYF.

The chain uses TRBV12-3 or TRBV12-4 and TRBJ1-1; TCRdb calls TRBD1, which cannot be checked without DNA. The length of the CDR3 is 14 residues. This chain's CDR3 is CASSSEQGSTEAFF.

This rearrangement joins TRBV5-1 to TRBJ2-5; lacking DNA, the TRBD2 call made by TCRdb goes unchecked. The germline V gene encodes CDR1 SGHRS and CDR2 YFSETQ. The CDR3 loop spans 14 amino acids. CDR3 residues: CASSTGWGGETQYF.

The chain carries TRBV20-1 and TRBJ1-2. The germline CDR1 and CDR2 sequences are DFQATT and SNEGSKA (reference sequence). This CDR3 is 15 amino acids long. This CDR3 is CSARGDGISNYGYTF.

This chain's CDR3 is CASSETRDNYGYTF. The chain links TRBV5-1 to TRBJ1-2; the D call from TCRdb, TRBD1, cannot be confirmed without DNA. Per the germline V gene, CDR1 is SGHRS and CDR2 is YFSETQ. This CDR3 region has 14 residues.

The V call is TRBV20-1, the J call TRBJ1-5; the TCRdb D gene call, TRBD1, has no DNA to confirm it. CDR3 length: 14 residues. CDR1 is DFQATT and CDR2 is SNEGSKA in the germline V gene (reference sequence). CDR3 amino acids: CSVRRGMRNQPQHF.

The chain combines TRBV20-1 with TRBJ2-2; TCRdb selects TRBD2, and the lack of DNA leaves this call unchecked. Germline assignment: CDR1 DFQATT and CDR2 SNEGSKA (reference sequence). The CDR3 length is 15 residues. The CDR3 spells CSARVADQNTGELFF.

The V and J genes are TRBV6-1 and TRBJ1-4. Germline CDR1 is MNHNS and CDR2 is SASEGT. CDR3 size: 14 residues. This CDR3 is CASRPRATNEKLFF.

The chain carries TRBV11-2 and TRBJ1-2. Germline assignment: CDR1 SGHAT and CDR2 FQNNGV. CDR3 length equals 18 residues. The CDR3 is CASSFRPGIGLLNYGYTF.

This sequence joins TRBV20-1 and TRBJ2-2; TCRdb designates TRBD1, a call that cannot be tested without DNA. The germline CDR1 and CDR2 sequences are DFQATT and SNEGSKA (reference sequence). This CDR3 has 15 residues. The CDR3 sequence: CSANPDPLRTGELFF.

The chain has TRBV5-1 and TRBJ1-5; TCRdb reports TRBD1, a call that lacks DNA to check it against. CDR3 length: 15 residues. The V gene's germline CDR1 is SGHRS and CDR2 YFSETQ. CDR3 sequence reads: CASSPEWGNNQPQHF.

V is TRBV20-1 and J is TRBJ1-5; with no DNA, the TCRdb D assignment of TRBD1 cannot be verified. The CDR3 has 14 residues. Germline V gene lookup returns CDR1 DFQATT and CDR2 SNEGSKA (reference sequence). CDR3 loop: CSARGGQNNQPQHF.

The J gene is TRBJ1-4, the V gene TRBV5-4. The germline V gene has CDR1 SGHNT and CDR2 YYREEE (reference sequence). The CDR3 is 14 amino acids. The CDR3 loop is CASSQQPTNEKLFF.

The J gene is TRBJ1-2, the V gene TRBV5-1; TCRdb's D call, TRBD1, is unchecked because there is no DNA. The length of the CDR3 is 15 residues. CDR1 SGHRS and CDR2 YFSETQ come from the germline V gene. The CDR3 loop reads CASSFIGQGARGYTF.